This section outlines one T cell receptor (beta chain) sequence together with its context. The CDR3 extends over 13 amino acids. CDR1 MGHDK and CDR2 SYGVNS come from the germline V gene. Trimming took 3 bases from V and 1 from J, leaving 3 bases between them. The sample belongs to a study of blood T cell repertoires in COVID-19. Study context: COVID-19 samples from acute and convalescent phases originated in the United States, Italy and Spain.

Authors' data handling: From reference gene primer amplification, estimates of nucleated cell counts were derived. The assay was immunoSEQ multiplex PCR, and TCRdb's table has in-frame clones only and misses some. That table is the source of V, J and clone size, and D and trimming were worked out from the DNA. Here the sample spans approximately 71,000 clones, around 84% being singletons. Input material: peripheral blood. The chain recombines TRBV25-1 with TRBJ2-2; D uncertain. The clonotype originates from a man aged 45-60 years with acute or convalescent COVID-19. The CDR3 DNA reads as TGTGCCAGCAGTGACAGGAACACCGGGGAGCTGTTTTTT. Protein sequence: CASSDRNTGELFF.